The rows below give T cell receptor beta chains drawn from one sample of a study of shared clonotypes between healthy human individuals. Using immunoSEQ multiplex PCR, the repertoire was profiled, and TCRdb retains in-frame clones only, with some absent. This table has over 400,000 clones, approximately 81% appearing once. Sequencing was done on a sample of PBMCs. These receptors originate from a woman aged 35 to 49 in good health. Some clones in this sample may be carry-over from other donors' samples. Both conserved end residues are part of each CDR3. Each record gives: V gene, D gene, clone size, J gene, CDR3 DNA, CDR3 protein. A D gene is named only where the DNA matches it firmly. Clone size appears in some rows only: once, few, many, or a class for an expanded clone.

TRBV9	NA	NA	TRBJ1-5	TGTGCCAGCAGCGTCCGGAGAGAGGGGCCCCAGCATTTT	CASSVRREGPQHF
TRBV29-1	TRBD2	NA	TRBJ2-1	TGCAGTGGGGAGGGGCTACTAGCGGAGAGGTGCTATGAGCAGTTCTTC	CSGEGLLAERCYEQFF
TRBV29-1	TRBD1	NA	TRBJ1-1	TGCAGCGTTCGGACAGGGTTCGCTGAAGCTTTCTTT	CSVRTGFAEAFF
TRBV4-3	NA	NA	TRBJ2-3	TGCGCCAGCAGCCAAGAACTTTGGGGTGGCCAGCTTACAGATACGCAGTATTTT	CASSQELWGGQLTDTQYF
TRBV15	NA	NA	TRBJ2-1	TGTGCCACCAGCAGGGGTAGCTCCTACAATGAGCAGTTCTTC	CATSRGSSYNEQFF
TRBV4-1	NA	NA	TRBJ1-3	TGCGCCAGCAGTCGTGGTATGGATGGAAACACCATATATTTT	CASSRGMDGNTIYF
TRBV30	NA	many	TRBJ2-5	TGTGCCTGGAGTATAAAGGGATCGGAGACCCAGTACTTC	CAWSIKGSETQYF
TRBV7-2	NA	NA	TRBJ1-5	TGTGCCAGCAGCTTAGGACGGACCCAATTCGAACATTTT	CASSLGRTQFEHF
TRBV7-9	NA	many	TRBJ2-1	TGTGCCAGCAGCCGGCCGGATCAGGGTGAGCAGTTCTTC	CASSRPDQGEQFF
TRBV4-2	NA	once	TRBJ1-2	TGTGCCAGCAGCCAACCACCCGGGCCAAATAACTATGGCTACACCTTC	CASSQPPGPNNYGYTF
TRBV7-2	NA	few	TRBJ1-5	TGTGCCAGCAGCTTAGGGGCCAGGGAGAATCAGCCCCAGCATTTT	CASSLGARENQPQHF
TRBV6-5	NA	few	TRBJ1-1	TGTGCCAGCAGTTGGGCAGGGATGAACACTGAAGCTTTCTTT	CASSWAGMNTEAFF
TRBV29-1	TRBD1	NA	TRBJ1-5	TGCAGCGCCCAGACAGGGGGGGATCAGCCCCAGCATTTT	CSAQTGGDQPQHF
TRBV10-3	TRBD1	few	TRBJ2-5	TGTGCCATCAGTTCTACAGGACAGGAACAAGAGACCCAGTACTTC	CAISSTGQEQETQYF
TRBV5-4	TRBD2	NA	TRBJ2-1	TGTGCCAGCAGCCGCGGGACTAGCGGGCGGACTACCTACAATGAGCAGTTCTTC	CASSRGTSGRTTYNEQFF
TRBV9	NA	NA	TRBJ2-2	TGTGCCAGCGGGGGGCCGGGGAACACCGGGGAGCTGTTTTTT	CASGGPGNTGELFF
TRBV7-2	NA	NA	TRBJ1-5	TGTGCCAGCAGCTTATCAGGGGACAATCAGCCCCAGCATTTT	CASSLSGDNQPQHF
TRBV2	NA	NA	TRBJ2-5	TGTGCCAGCAGCGTCAGTACAGTACAAGAGACCCAGTACTTC	CASSVSTVQETQYF
TRBV10-3	TRBD1	NA	TRBJ1-4	TGTGCCATCAGTGAGGACAGGGGCTCTGAAAAACTGTTTTTT	CAISEDRGSEKLFF
TRBV5-8	NA	many	TRBJ2-3	TGTGCCAGCAGCTGGCGGGGAGGGGGCGCAGATACGCAGTATTTT	CASSWRGGGADTQYF
TRBV27	NA	NA	TRBJ2-7	TGTGCCAGCAGTTACCGGGACGGAACCTACGAGCAGTACTTC	CASSYRDGTYEQYF
TRBV7-3	NA	NA	TRBJ2-3	TGTGCCAGCAGCTTCGGGGGAGGAGGTGGGGATACGCAGTATTTT	CASSFGGGGGDTQYF
TRBV10-1	TRBD1	NA	TRBJ2-5	TGCGCCAGCAGTGAGTCGATACAGGGGGTTGAGACCCAGTACTTC	CASSESIQGVETQYF
TRBV29-1	NA	few	TRBJ1-1	TGCAGCGTCCGGGGACAACCGAACACTGAAGCTTTCTTT	CSVRGQPNTEAFF
TRBV6-5	TRBD1	NA	TRBJ2-7	TGTGCCAGCAGTTACTCGCCGGGACAGGTCTCCTACGAGCAGTACTTC	CASSYSPGQVSYEQYF
TRBV19	NA	many	TRBJ2-7	TGTGCCAGTAGTATAGATTCTTCAGCTCGCTACGAGCAGTACTTC	CASSIDSSARYEQYF
TRBV27	TRBD1	once	TRBJ2-3	TGTGCCAGCAGTTCCCGGGACAGATACACAGATACGCAGTATTTT	CASSSRDRYTDTQYF
TRBV7-9	NA	NA	TRBJ2-5	TGTGCCAGCAGCTTAGTTCAAGAGACCCAGTACTTC	CASSLVQETQYF
TRBV7-8	NA	NA	TRBJ1-5	TGTGCCAGCAGCTTAGAGTCTGCATATAGCAATCAGCCCCAGCATTTT	CASSLESAYSNQPQHF
TRBV7-2	TRBD2	NA	TRBJ2-1	TGTGCCAGCAGCGCAAGACTAGCGGGGGCTGGTGAGCAGTTCTTC	CASSARLAGAGEQFF
TRBV5-1	NA	NA	TRBJ1-1	TGCGCCAGCAGCCCACGGACAACTGCCATGAACACTGAAGCTTTCTTT	CASSPRTTAMNTEAFF
TRBV4-2	TRBD2	NA	TRBJ2-7	TGTGCCAGCAGCCATGGGCGGGAGGGGACCTACGAGCAGTACTTC	CASSHGREGTYEQYF
TRBV28	TRBD2	NA	TRBJ2-1	TGTGCCAGCAGTGGCCTTACTAGCGGACCTTACAATGAGCAGTTCTTC	CASSGLTSGPYNEQFF
TRBV2	TRBD1	NA	TRBJ1-1	TGTGCCACCGTTAGGGACAGGACTGAAGCTTTCTTT	CATVRDRTEAFF
TRBV6-1	TRBD2	NA	TRBJ2-3	TGTGCCAGCAGTCCAACTAGCGGGACCATAGATACGCAGTATTTT	CASSPTSGTIDTQYF
TRBV9	NA	NA	TRBJ2-1	TGTGCCAGCAGCGTAGGGCGGGGAACCTACAATGAGCAGTTCTTC	CASSVGRGTYNEQFF
TRBV11-2	TRBD2	NA	TRBJ2-1	TGTGCCAGCAGCTTTTGGCGGGAGGACAATGAGCAGTTCTTC	CASSFWREDNEQFF
TRBV6-1	NA	NA	TRBJ1-5	TGTGCCAGCAGTCCTCGAGATCAGCCCCAGCATTTT	CASSPRDQPQHF
TRBV9	NA	NA	TRBJ1-1	TGTGCCAGCAGCTCGGCGTTCACTGAAGCTTTCTTT	CASSSAFTEAFF
TRBV28	NA	NA	TRBJ1-4	TGTGCCAGCAGTTCCTACAGGGTAACTAATGAAAAACTGTTTTTT	CASSSYRVTNEKLFF
TRBV7-9	NA	NA	TRBJ1-2	TGTGCCAGCAGCTTAGTTGGTGAGGGAGCGGACTATGGCTACACCTTC	CASSLVGEGADYGYTF
TRBV6-4	NA	many	TRBJ2-3	TGTGCCAGCAGCGAAAGCCAACAGGGTTCAGATACGCAGTATTTT	CASSESQQGSDTQYF